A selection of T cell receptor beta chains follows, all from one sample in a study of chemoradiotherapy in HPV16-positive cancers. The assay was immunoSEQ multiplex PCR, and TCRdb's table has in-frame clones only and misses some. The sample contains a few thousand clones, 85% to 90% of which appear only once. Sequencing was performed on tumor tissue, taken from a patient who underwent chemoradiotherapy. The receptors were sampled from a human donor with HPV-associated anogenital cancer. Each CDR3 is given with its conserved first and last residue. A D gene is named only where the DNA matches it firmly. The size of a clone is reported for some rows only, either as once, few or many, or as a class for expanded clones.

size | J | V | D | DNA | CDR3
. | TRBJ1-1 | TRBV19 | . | TGTGCCAGTAAAGGAACGAACACTGAAGCTTTCTTT | CASKGTNTEAFF
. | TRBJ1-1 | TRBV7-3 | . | TGTGCCAGCAGCTTAAGCGGTGGAACAGAAAGCACTGAAGCTTTCTTT | CASSLSGGTESTEAFF
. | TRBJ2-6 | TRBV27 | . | TGTGCCAGCAGTTTAAATACGCGACAGATTAGCTCTGGGGCCAACGTCCTGACTTTC | CASSLNTRQISSGANVLTF
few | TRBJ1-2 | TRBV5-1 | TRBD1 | TGCGCCAGCAGCTCCGGACAGGGGGGTGGCTACACCTTC | CASSSGQGGGYTF
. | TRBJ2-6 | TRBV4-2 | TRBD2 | TGTGCCAGCAGCCCCTCTGGGCTAGCGGGGGCCTCTGGGGCCAACGTCCTGACTTTC | CASSPSGLAGASGANVLTF
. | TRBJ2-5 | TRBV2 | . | TGTGCCAGCAGCTTCCACGCCCAAGAGACCCAGTACTTC | CASSFHAQETQYF
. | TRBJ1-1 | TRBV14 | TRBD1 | TGTGCCAGCAGCCGCGACAGGGGTCTGTCTGAAGCTTTCTTT | CASSRDRGLSEAFF
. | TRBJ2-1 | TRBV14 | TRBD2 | TGTGCCAGCAGCGAGGTAGGACTAGCGACTGAGCAGTTCTTC | CASSEVGLATEQFF
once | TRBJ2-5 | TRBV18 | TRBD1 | TGTGCCAGCTCACCGATCGGGACAGGGGGCGAAGAGACCCAGTACTTC | CASSPIGTGGEETQYF
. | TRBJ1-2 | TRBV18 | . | TGTGCCAGCTCACCAGGAGGGGGAAACGATGGCTACACCTTC | CASSPGGGNDGYTF
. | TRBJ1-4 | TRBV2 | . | TGTGCCAGCAGTGCGCTGACAGGCGTTAATGAAAAACTGTTTTTT | CASSALTGVNEKLFF
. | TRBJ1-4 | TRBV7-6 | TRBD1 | TGTGCCAGCAGCCGGGACCAGGGGGGTGAAAAACTGTTTTTT | CASSRDQGGEKLFF
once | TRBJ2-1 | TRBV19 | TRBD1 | TGTGCCAGTAGTCTGACAGGGGGCTCCTACAATGAGCAGTTCTTC | CASSLTGGSYNEQFF
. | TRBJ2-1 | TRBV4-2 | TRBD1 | TGTGCCAGCAGCCACGAGACAGGGTCGAATGAGCAGTTCTTC | CASSHETGSNEQFF
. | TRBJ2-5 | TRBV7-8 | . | TGTGCCAGCAGCCTCCAACGAGGAGTCGAAGAGACCCAGTACTTC | CASSLQRGVEETQYF
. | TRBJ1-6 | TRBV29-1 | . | TGCAGCGTTGAAGATGGGGGCAGCAAGAAGTTT | CSVEDGGSKKF
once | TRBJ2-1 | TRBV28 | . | TGTGCCAGCAACCCTCCCCCCGGGGGTCCGATGGTTTATGAGCAGTTCTTC | CASNPPPGGPMVYEQFF
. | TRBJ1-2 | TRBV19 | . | TGTGCCAGTAGTATAGAAAGAGGAGACGGATATGGCTACACCTTC | CASSIERGDGYGYTF
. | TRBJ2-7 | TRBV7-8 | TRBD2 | TGTGCCAGCAGCTCGGGACTAGCAATAGGCGAGCAGTACTTC | CASSSGLAIGEQYF
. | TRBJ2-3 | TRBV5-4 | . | TGTGCCAGCAGCTTGAATTTGGCGGATACGCAGTATTTT | CASSLNLADTQYF
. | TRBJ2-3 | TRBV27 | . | TGTGCCAGCGGTCGGGCAGGGGCCACAGATACGCAGTATTTT | CASGRAGATDTQYF
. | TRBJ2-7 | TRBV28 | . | TGTGCCAGCAGTAAGAATGCCGAGCAGTACTTC | CASSKNAEQYF
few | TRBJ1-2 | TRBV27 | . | TGTGCCACCTACTACGTGGGCTACACCTTC | CATYYVGYTF
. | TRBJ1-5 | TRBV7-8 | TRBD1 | TGTGCCAGCAGCTTACGCCGGGACAGGGACGATCAGCCCCAGCATTTT | CASSLRRDRDDQPQHF
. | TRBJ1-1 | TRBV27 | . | TGTGCCAGCAGTTCCCAGGGAGCTACAAGAATCTCTGAAGCTTTCTTT | CASSSQGATRISEAFF
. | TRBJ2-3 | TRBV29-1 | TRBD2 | TGCAGCGTTGAACGGGGCGGGAGGGCCCGGACAGATACGCAGTATTTT | CSVERGGRARTDTQYF
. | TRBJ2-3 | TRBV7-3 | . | TGTGCCAGCAGCCCCCGATCGTCAGATACGCAGTATTTT | CASSPRSSDTQYF
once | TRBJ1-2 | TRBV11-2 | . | TGTGCCAGCAGCTTTAGCCGACAGGACTCCTCTGGCTACACCTTC | CASSFSRQDSSGYTF